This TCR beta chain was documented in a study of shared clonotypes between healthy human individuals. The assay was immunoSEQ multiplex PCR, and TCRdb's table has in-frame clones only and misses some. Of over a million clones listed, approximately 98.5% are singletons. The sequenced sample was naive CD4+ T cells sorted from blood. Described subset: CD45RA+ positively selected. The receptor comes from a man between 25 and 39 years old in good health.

The CDR3 bases are TGTGCCAGCAGCTTAAATTTTCGCGGGACCGTCGACAATGAGCAGTTCTTC. Translating gives CASSLNFRGTVDNEQFF. This sequence joins TRBV7-8 and TRBJ2-1, with D tentatively TRBD2 (6 bases). This CDR3 contains 17 residues. CDR1 and CDR2 (germline): SGHVS, FQNEAQ. V lost 2 bases to trimming and J lost 5 bases, with 19 bases between them.